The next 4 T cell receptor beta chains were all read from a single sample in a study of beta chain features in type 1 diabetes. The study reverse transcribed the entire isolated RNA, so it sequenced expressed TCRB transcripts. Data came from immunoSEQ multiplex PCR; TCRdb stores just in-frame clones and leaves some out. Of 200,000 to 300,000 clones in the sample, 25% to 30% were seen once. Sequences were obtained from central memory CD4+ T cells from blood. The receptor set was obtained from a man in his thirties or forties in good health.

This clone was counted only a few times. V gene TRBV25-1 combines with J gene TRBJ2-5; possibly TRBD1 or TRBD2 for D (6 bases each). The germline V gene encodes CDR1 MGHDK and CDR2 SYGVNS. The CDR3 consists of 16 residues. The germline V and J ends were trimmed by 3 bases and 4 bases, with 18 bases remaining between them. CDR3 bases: TGTGCCAGCAGTGATCCCAGCCGGGGGCATGGAGAGACCCAGTACTTC. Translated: CASSDPSRGHGETQYF.

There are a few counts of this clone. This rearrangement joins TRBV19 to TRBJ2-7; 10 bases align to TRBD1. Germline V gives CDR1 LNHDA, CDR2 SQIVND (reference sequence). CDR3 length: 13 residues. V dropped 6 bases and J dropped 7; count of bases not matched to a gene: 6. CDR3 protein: CASRGQGVMEQYF. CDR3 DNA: TGTGCCAGTAGAGGACAGGGGGTAATGGAGCAGTACTTC.

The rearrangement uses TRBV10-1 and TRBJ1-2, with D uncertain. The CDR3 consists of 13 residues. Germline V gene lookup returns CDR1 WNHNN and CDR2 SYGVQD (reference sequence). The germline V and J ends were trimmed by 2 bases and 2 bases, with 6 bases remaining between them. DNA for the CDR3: TGCGCCAGCAGTGAGAGACACAACTATGGCTACACCTTC. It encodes CASSERHNYGYTF.

The CDR3 region has the DNA TGTGCCAGCAGCTTAGGGTTCGGACAAGATACGCAGTATTTT. Protein sequence: CASSLGFGQDTQYF. This chain links TRBV7-2 with TRBJ2-3; D perhaps matches TRBD1 (5 bases). Trimming cost V 1 base and J 5 bases, with 10 bases left between them. Germline CDR1 is SGHTA and CDR2 is FQGNSA. The CDR3 runs 14 residues. The full variable domain, completed using reference TRBV7-2 and TRBJ2-3, is GAGVSQSPSNKVTEKGKDVELRCDPISGHTALYWYRQSLGQGLEFLIYFQGNSAPDKSGLPSDRFSAERTGGSVSTLTIQRTQQEDSAVYLCASSLGFGQDTQYFGPGTRLTVL.